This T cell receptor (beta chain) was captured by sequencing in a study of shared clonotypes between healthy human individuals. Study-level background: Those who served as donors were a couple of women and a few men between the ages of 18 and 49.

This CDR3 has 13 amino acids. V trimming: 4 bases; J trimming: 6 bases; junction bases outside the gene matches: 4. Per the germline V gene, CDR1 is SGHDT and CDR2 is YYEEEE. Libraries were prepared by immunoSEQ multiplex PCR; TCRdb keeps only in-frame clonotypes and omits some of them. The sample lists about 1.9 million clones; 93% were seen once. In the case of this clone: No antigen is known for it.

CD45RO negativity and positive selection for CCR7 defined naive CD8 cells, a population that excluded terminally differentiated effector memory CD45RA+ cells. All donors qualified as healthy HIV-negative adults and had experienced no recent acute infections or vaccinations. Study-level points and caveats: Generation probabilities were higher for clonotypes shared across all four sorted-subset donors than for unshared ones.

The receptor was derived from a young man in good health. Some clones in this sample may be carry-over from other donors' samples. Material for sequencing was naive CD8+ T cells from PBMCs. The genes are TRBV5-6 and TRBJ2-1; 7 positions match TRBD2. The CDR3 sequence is CASSTRTSNEQFF. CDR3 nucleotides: TGTGCCAGCAGCACCAGGACTAGCAATGAGCAGTTCTTC.